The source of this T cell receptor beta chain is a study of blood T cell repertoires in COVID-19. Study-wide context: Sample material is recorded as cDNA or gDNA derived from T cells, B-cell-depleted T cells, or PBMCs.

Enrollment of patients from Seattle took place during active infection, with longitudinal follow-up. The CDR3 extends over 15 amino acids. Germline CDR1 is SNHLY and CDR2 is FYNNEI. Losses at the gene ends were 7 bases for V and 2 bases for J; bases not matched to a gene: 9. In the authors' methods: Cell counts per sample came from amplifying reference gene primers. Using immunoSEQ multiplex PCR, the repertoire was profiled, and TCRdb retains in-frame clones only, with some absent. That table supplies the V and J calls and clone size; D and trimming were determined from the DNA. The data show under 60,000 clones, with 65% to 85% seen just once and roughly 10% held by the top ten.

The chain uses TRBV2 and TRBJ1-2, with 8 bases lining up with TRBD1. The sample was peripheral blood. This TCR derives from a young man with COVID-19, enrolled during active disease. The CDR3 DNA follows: TGTGCCAGCACCCCCGGACAGGGAATAAACTATGGCTACACCTTC. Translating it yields CASTPGQGINYGYTF.